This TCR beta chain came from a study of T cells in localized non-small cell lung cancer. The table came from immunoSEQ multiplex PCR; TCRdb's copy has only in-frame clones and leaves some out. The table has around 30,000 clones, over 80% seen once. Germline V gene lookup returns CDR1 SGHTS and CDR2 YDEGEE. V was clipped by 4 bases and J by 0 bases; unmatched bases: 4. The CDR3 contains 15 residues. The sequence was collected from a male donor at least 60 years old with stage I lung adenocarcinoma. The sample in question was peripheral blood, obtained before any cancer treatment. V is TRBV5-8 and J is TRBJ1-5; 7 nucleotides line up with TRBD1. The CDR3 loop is CASSKGTVSNQPQHF. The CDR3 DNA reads TGTGCCAGCAGCAAAGGGACAGTTAGCAATCAGCCCCAGCATTTT.